The clone carrying this T cell receptor beta chain was seen only a few times. Its target is not known. These data come from a study of beta chain features in type 1 diabetes. Study-level results: Shorter TCRB CDR3s, moderately but significantly so, were found in Type 1 diabetes patients in all four CD4+ subsets.

With 6 bases removed from V and 4 bases from J, the gap between germline ends came to 18 bases. Germline CDR1 SQVTM, CDR2 ANQGSEA. The CDR3 is 14 residues long. The entirety of the isolated RNA underwent reverse transcription, so expressed TCRB transcripts were sequenced. Sequencing used immunoSEQ multiplex PCR; TCRdb keeps in-frame clones, though not all of them. This sample yields 350,000 to 450,000 clones, of which roughly 16% are seen a single time; 0.019% belongs to the top ten. This TCR came from a woman younger than 35 in good health. The chain recombines TRBV29-1 with TRBJ1-1, with a tentative D call TRBD1 (5 bases). The source material was naive CD4+ T cells from blood. DNA for the CDR3: TGCAGCGTCGCCAGAGGACAATGGCTCACTGAAGCTTTCTTT. It codes for CSVARGQWLTEAFF.